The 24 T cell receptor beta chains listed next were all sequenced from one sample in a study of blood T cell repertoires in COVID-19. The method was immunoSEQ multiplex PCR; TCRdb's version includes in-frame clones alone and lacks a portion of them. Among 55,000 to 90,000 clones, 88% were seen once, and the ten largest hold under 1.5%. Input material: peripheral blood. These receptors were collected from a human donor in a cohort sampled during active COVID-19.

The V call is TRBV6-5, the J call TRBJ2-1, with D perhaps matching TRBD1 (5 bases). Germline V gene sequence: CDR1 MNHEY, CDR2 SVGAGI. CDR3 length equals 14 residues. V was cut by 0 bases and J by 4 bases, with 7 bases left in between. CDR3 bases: TGTGCCAGCAGTTACTCGACAGAATACAATGAGCAGTTCTTC. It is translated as CASSYSTEYNEQFF.

As DNA, the CDR3 is TGTGCCAGTAGGTCTTCGGGCACAGATACGCAGTATTTT. The encoded protein is CASRSSGTDTQYF. The V and J genes are TRBV19 and TRBJ2-3, with no clear D. Germline CDR1 LNHDA, CDR2 SQIVND (reference sequence). The CDR3 length is 13 residues. The V and J ends lost 6 bases and 1 base respectively, with 8 bases between them.

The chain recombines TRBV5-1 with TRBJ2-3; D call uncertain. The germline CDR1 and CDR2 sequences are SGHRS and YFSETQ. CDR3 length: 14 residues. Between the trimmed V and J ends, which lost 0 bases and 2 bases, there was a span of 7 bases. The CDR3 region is CASSLAWPTDTQYF. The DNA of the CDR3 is TGCGCCAGCAGCTTGGCCTGGCCCACAGATACGCAGTATTTT.

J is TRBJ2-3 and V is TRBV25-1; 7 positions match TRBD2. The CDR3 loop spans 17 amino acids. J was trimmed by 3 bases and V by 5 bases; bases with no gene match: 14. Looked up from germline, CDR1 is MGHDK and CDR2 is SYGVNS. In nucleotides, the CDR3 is TGTGCCAGCAGTTCCCCACTGGGGGGGAGGCGTACAGATACGCAGTATTTT. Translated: CASSSPLGGRRTDTQYF.

As DNA, the CDR3 is TGCAGCGTCCCACGGGGAACTGAAGCTTTCTTT. Translating gives CSVPRGTEAFF. The genes are TRBV29-1 and TRBJ1-1; D unclear. The CDR3 totals 11 residues. Per the germline V gene, CDR1 is SQVTM and CDR2 is ANQGSEA. The ends were cut back, 6 bases at V and 5 bases at J, with 10 bases in the middle.

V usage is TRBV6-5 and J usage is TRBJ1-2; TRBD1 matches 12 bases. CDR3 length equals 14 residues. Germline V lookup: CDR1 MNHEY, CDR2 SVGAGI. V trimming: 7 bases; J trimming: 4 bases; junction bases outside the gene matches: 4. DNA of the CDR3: TGTGCCAGCACCGGGACAGGGGGCGGCTATGGCTACACCTTC. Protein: CASTGTGGGYGYTF.

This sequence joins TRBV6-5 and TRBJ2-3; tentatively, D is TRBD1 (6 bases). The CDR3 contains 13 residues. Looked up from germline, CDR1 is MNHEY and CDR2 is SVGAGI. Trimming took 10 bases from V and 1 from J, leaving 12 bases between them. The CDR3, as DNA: TGTGCCATCCGACAGGCGGGCACAGATACGCAGTATTTT. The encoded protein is CAIRQAGTDTQYF.

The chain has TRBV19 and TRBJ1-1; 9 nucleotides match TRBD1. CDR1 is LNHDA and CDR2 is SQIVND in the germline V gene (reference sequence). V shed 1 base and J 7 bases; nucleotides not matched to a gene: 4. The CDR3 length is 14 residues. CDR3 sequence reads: CASSIVTTGGEAFF. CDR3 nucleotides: TGTGCCAGTAGTATAGTTACGACAGGGGGTGAAGCTTTCTTT.

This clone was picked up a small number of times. In DNA form, the CDR3 reads TGTGCCAGCAGTCCTAAAACAGGGGCTTACTATTCACCCCTCCACTTT. Amino acids: CASSPKTGAYYSPLHF. The V and J genes are TRBV27 and TRBJ1-6; TRBD1 matches at 7 bases. This CDR3 region has 16 residues. Germline CDR1 is MNHEY and CDR2 is SMNVEV (reference sequence). Trimming at V came to 5 bases and at J to 8 bases, leaving 12 bases not matched to a gene.

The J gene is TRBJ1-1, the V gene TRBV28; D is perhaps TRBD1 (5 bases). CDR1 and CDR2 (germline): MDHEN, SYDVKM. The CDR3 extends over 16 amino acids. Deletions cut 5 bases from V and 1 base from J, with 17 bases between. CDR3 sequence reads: CASSLFGTLTNTEAFF. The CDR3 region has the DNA TGTGCCAGCAGTCTATTCGGGACTCTCACGAACACTGAAGCTTTCTTT.

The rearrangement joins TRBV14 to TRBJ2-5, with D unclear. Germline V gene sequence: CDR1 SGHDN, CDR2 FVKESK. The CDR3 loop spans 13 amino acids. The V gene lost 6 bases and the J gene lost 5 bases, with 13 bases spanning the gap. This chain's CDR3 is CASSGPLRETQYF. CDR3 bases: TGTGCCAGCAGTGGGCCCCTACGGGAGACCCAGTACTTC.

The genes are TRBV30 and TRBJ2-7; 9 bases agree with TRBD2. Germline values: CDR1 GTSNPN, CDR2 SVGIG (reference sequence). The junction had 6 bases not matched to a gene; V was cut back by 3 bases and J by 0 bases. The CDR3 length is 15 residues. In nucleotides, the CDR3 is TGTGCCTGGAGAGGAGCGGGAGGTAGCTCCTACGAGCAGTACGTC. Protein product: CAWRGAGGSSYEQYV.

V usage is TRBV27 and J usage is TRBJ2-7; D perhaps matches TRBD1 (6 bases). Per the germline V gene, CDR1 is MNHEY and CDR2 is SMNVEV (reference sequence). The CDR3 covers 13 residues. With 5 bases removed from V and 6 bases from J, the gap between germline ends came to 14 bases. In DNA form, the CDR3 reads TGTGCCAGCAGTATCCGAACAGGGACCGAGCAGTACGTC. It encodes CASSIRTGTEQYV.

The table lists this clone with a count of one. The CDR3 spells CASKLAGSSYNEQFF. CDR3 nucleotide sequence: TGTGCCAGTAAGCTAGCGGGGAGCTCCTACAATGAGCAGTTCTTC. This rearrangement joins TRBV19 to TRBJ2-1, with 9 bases that match TRBD2. This CDR3 region has 15 residues. The trim removed 7 bases at V and 0 bases at J, leaving 4 bases unmatched. CDR1 and CDR2 from the germline V gene are LNHDA and SQIVND (reference sequence).

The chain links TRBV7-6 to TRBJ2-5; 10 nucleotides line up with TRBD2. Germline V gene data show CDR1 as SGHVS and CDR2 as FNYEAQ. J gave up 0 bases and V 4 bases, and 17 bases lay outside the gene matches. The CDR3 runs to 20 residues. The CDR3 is CASSSPPGLAEPMYQETQYF. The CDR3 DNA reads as TGTGCCAGCAGCTCTCCCCCTGGACTAGCGGAGCCGATGTACCAAGAGACCCAGTACTTC.

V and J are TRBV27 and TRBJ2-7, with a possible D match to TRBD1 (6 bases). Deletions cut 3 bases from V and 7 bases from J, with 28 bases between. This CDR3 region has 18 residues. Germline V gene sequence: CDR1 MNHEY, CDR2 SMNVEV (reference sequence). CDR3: CASSLKSQQGLSSREQYV. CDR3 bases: TGTGCCAGCAGTTTGAAGTCGCAACAGGGTCTCTCCTCAAGGGAGCAGTACGTC.

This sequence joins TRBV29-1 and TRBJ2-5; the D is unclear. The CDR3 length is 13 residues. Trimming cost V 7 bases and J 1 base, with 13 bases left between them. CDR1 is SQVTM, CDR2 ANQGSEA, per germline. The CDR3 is CSAEIDTQETQYF. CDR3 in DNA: TGCAGCGCGGAGATAGACACCCAAGAGACCCAGTACTTC.

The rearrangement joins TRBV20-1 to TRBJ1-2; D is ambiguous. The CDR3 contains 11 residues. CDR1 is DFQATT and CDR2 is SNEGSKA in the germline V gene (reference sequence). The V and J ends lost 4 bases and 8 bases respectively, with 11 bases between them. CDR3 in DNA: TGCAGTGCTACCCTTATCCGGGGCTACACCTTC. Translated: CSATLIRGYTF.

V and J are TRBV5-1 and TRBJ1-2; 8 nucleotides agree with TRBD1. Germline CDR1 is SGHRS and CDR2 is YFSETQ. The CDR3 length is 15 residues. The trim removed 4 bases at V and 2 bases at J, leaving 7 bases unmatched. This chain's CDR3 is CASSPGQASNYGYTF. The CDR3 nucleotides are TGCGCCAGCAGCCCGGGACAGGCGTCAAACTATGGCTACACCTTC.

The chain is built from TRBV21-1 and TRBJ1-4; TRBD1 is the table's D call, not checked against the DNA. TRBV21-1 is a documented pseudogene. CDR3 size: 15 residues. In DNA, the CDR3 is TGTGCCAGCAGCCTGGACAGGGCGCGGGAGCAAAAACTGTTTTTT. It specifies CASSLDRAREQKLFF.

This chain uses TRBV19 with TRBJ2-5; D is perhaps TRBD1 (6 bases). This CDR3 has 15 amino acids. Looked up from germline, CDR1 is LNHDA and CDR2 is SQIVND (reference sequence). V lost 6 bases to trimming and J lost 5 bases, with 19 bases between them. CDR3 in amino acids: CASSTGTSLRETQYF. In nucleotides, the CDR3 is TGTGCCAGTAGCACCGGGACAAGCTTAAGGGAGACCCAGTACTTC.

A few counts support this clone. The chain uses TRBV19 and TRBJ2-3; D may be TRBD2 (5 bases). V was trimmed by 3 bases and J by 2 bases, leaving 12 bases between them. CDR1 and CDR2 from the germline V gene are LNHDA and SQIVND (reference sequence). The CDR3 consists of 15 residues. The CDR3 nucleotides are TGTGCCAGTAGTATTGGAGGATTAAACACAGATACGCAGTATTTT. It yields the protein CASSIGGLNTDTQYF.

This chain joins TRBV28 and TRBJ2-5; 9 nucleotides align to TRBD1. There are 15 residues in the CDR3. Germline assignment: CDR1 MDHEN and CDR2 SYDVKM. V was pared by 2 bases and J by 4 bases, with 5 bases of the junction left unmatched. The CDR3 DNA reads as TGTGCCAGCAGTTTACCGGGACAGGGCGGAGAGACCCAGTACTTC. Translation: CASSLPGQGGETQYF.

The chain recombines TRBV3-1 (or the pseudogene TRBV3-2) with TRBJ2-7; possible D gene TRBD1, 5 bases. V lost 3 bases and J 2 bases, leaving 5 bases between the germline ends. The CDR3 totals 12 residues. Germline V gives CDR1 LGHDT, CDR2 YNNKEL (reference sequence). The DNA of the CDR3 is TGTGCCAGCAGCCAGGGGCCCTACGAGCAGTACTTC. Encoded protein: CASSQGPYEQYF.